These 25 T cell receptor beta chains were all obtained from the same sample, sequenced in a study of monozygotic twins with inflammatory bowel disease (dated by TCRdb to 2018 to 2020). Receptor libraries were prepared by 5' RACE. Sequencing was performed on an Illumina HiSeq 2500. With the reads reprocessed by TCRdb, a single entry stands for each CDR3 protein sequence and no DNA is reported. This sample's listing comprises some 400,000 distinct CDR3 sequences. The top ten constitute 2% to 2.5% of the sample. The specimen sequenced was blood. The receptors originated from a human donor with ulcerative colitis or Crohn's disease, or a healthy co-twin of an affected twin (not recorded which).

The gene calls are TRBV2 and TRBJ2-7. The CDR3 length is 14 residues. In germline, CDR1 is SNHLY, CDR2 FYNNEI. The CDR3 region is CASSEWGGAYEQYF.

The chain joins TRBV6-5 to TRBJ2-2; TCRdb lists TRBD2, though no DNA is available to test this call. The CDR3 is 15 residues long. CDR1 MNHEY and CDR2 SVGAGI come from the germline V gene. This CDR3 is CASSYVAGRSGELFF.

The chain uses TRBV12-3 or TRBV12-4 and TRBJ1-4; the D call from TCRdb, TRBD1, cannot be confirmed without DNA. This CDR3 has 14 amino acids. CDR3 protein: CASSLGQGAGKLFF.

The V and J genes are TRBV12-3 or TRBV12-4 and TRBJ1-2; TCRdb indicates TRBD1, and absent DNA this call remains unverified. CDR3 length: 14 amino acids. CDR3 region: CASSLGTGLNGYTF.

The genes are TRBV7-2 and TRBJ1-2. In germline, CDR1 is SGHTA, CDR2 FQGNSA. This CDR3 has 14 residues. The CDR3 protein is CASSLVRVNYGYTF.

The rearrangement joins TRBV29-1 to TRBJ2-4; absent DNA, TCRdb's TRBD1 call cannot be checked. The CDR3 sequence is 14 residues long. Germline CDR1 reads SQVTM; CDR2 reads ANQGSEA. CDR3 sequence: CSVGEGYRENIQYF.

V and J are TRBV20-1 and TRBJ1-2; TCRdb's D call of TRBD1 is untestable without DNA. Germline values: CDR1 DFQATT, CDR2 SNEGSKA (reference sequence). The CDR3 runs to 15 residues. This chain's CDR3 is CSARDLAGTDYGYTF.

The J gene is TRBJ2-7, the V gene TRBV28. The CDR3 is 11 residues long. Germline assignment: CDR1 MDHEN and CDR2 SYDVKM. The CDR3 sequence is CASSLVYEQYF.

The genes are TRBV29-1 and TRBJ2-1; TCRdb's D gene call, TRBD2, goes unchecked for lack of DNA. Germline V gene lookup returns CDR1 SQVTM and CDR2 ANQGSEA. The CDR3 totals 16 residues. This chain's CDR3 is CSVLRLAGGSYNEQFF.

The CDR3 is CAISSGTNEQYF. V is TRBV10-3 and J is TRBJ2-7; TCRdb calls TRBD2, which cannot be checked without DNA. The CDR3 contains 12 residues. The germline gives CDR1 ENHRY, CDR2 SYGVKD.

V usage is TRBV11-1 and J usage is TRBJ2-1; the D gene TCRdb calls, TRBD1, cannot be checked with no DNA. This CDR3 region has 15 residues. The germline V gene encodes CDR1 SGHAT and CDR2 FQDESV (reference sequence). This chain's CDR3 is CASSLALGGGDEQFF.

The V and J genes are TRBV3-1 and TRBJ2-4. The CDR3 consists of 14 residues. Germline CDR1 and CDR2: LGHDT and YNNKEL (reference sequence). This CDR3 is CASSQGTSTNIQYF.

This sequence joins TRBV18 and TRBJ2-7. The CDR3 has 14 residues. CDR1 is KGHSH, CDR2 LQKENI, per germline. CDR3 region: CASSPKAGSYEQYF. Variable domain in full (rest from reference TRBV18 and TRBJ2-7): NAGVMQNPRHLVRRRGQEARLRCSPMKGHSHVYWYRQLPEEGLKFMVYLQKENIIDESGMPKERFSAEFPKEGPSILRIQQVVRGDSAAYFCASSPKAGSYEQYFGPGTRLTVT.

The chain joins TRBV3-1 to TRBJ1-6; TCRdb calls TRBD1, which cannot be checked without DNA. This CDR3 region has 13 residues. Germline V CDR1 and CDR2: LGHDT, YNNKEL (reference sequence). This CDR3 reads CASQAGENSPLHF.

The chain recombines TRBV7-2 with TRBJ2-3; without DNA, the TCRdb call of TRBD1 cannot be checked. The CDR3 consists of 13 residues. Germline CDR1 is SGHTA and CDR2 is FQGNSA. CDR3 amino acids: CASSPLSTDTQYF. Full variable domain (missing parts from reference TRBV7-2 and TRBJ2-3): GAGVSQSPSNKVTEKGKDVELRCDPISGHTALYWYRQSLGQGLEFLIYFQGNSAPDKSGLPSDRFSAERTGGSVSTLTIQRTQQEDSAVYLCASSPLSTDTQYFGPGTRLTVL.

The chain combines TRBV12-3 or TRBV12-4 with TRBJ1-2. The CDR3 is 14 amino acids. The CDR3 region is CASSFGSQISGYTF.

This chain joins TRBV5-1 and TRBJ2-5. The CDR3 contains 14 residues. Germline loops: CDR1 SGHRS, CDR2 YFSETQ. This chain's CDR3 is CASRLAGTQETQYF.

V gene TRBV20-1 combines with J gene TRBJ2-6. Germline V lookup: CDR1 DFQATT, CDR2 SNEGSKA (reference sequence). This CDR3 is built from 14 residues. CDR3 in amino acids: CSARDRPGANVLTF.

This chain connects TRBV6-1 to TRBJ1-1; TCRdb indicates TRBD1, and absent DNA this call remains unverified. The CDR3 extends over 16 amino acids. Germline assignment: CDR1 MNHNS and CDR2 SASEGT. CDR3 protein: CASSLGEFQGRREAFF.

This chain joins TRBV3-1 and TRBJ2-3; TCRdb's D gene call, TRBD1, goes unchecked for lack of DNA. The CDR3 is 16 residues long. Germline loops: CDR1 LGHDT, CDR2 YNNKEL (reference sequence). The CDR3 loop is CASSQGPHRYTDTQYF.

The chain recombines TRBV12-3 or TRBV12-4 with TRBJ2-1; TCRdb calls TRBD2, which cannot be checked without DNA. This CDR3 spans 18 amino acids. The CDR3 is CASSLDALAGDFHNEQFF.

The chain is built from TRBV7-2 and TRBJ1-5; TCRdb selects TRBD1, and the lack of DNA leaves this call unchecked. The germline V gene has CDR1 SGHTA and CDR2 FQGNSA. CDR3 length: 15 amino acids. The CDR3: CASSVHLVSNQPQHF.

The rearrangement links TRBV7-9 to TRBJ1-2. The germline V gene has CDR1 SEHNR and CDR2 FQNEAQ (reference sequence). The CDR3 covers 14 residues. CDR3 residues: CASSLQGVGYGYTF.

The V gene is TRBV6-1, the J gene TRBJ2-3; the TCRdb call, TRBD2, lacks DNA for checking. CDR1 is MNHNS and CDR2 is SASEGT in the germline V gene. The CDR3 consists of 16 residues. The CDR3: CASSPGLAGFTDTQYF.

The J gene is TRBJ1-2, the V gene TRBV4-2; there is no DNA to check the TCRdb D call of TRBD1. The CDR3 runs to 17 residues. Per germline, CDR1 LGHNA and CDR2 YNFKEQ. This chain's CDR3 is CASSARDSSLTSYGYTF.